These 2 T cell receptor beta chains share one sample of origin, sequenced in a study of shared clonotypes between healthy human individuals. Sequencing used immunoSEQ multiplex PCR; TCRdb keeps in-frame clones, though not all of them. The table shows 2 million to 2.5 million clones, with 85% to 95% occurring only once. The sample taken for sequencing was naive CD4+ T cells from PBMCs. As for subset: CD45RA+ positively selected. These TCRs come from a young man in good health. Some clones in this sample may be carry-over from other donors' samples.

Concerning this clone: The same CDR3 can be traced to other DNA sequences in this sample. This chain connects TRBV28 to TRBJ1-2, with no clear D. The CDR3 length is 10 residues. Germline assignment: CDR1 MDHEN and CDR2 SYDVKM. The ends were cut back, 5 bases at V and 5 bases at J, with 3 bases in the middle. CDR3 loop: CASSRYGYTF. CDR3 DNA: TGTGCCAGCAGTCGTTATGGCTACACCTTC.

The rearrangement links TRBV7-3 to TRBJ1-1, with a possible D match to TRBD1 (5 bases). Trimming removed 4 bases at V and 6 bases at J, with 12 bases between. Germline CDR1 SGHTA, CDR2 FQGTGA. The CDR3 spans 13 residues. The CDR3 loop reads CASSSLSQAEAFF. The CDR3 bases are TGTGCCAGCAGCTCCTTATCACAGGCTGAAGCTTTCTTT.